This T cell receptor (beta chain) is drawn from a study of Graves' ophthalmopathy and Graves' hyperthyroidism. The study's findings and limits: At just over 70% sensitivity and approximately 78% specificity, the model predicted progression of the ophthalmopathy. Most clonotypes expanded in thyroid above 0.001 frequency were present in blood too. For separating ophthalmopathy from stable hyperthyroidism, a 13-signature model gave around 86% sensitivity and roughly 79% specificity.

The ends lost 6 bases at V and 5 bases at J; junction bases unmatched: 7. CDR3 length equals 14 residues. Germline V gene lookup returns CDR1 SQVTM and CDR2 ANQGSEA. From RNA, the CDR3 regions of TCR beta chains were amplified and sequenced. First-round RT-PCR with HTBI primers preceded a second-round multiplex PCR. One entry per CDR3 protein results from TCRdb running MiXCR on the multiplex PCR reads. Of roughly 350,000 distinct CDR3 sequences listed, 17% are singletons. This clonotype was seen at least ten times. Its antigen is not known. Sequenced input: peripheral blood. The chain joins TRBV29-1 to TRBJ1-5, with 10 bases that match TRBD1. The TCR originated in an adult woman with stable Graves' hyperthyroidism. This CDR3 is CSVSGTGVDQPQHF. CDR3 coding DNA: TGCAGCGTCTCCGGGACAGGGGTTGATCAGCCCCAGCATTTT.